Shown below are 17 T cell receptor beta chains from a single sample sequenced in a study of blood T cell repertoires in COVID-19. Sequencing used immunoSEQ multiplex PCR; TCRdb keeps in-frame clones, though not all of them. The sample comprises 250,000 or so clones, approximately 90% of which are singletons, and 6% to 6.5% rests with the top ten. Sequenced: peripheral blood. The receptor set was obtained from a woman aged 30 to 39 with COVID-19, enrolled during active disease.

Regarding this clone: Sequence at one end of the junction differs from germline and may be a read error. V usage is TRBV2 and J usage is TRBJ2-7, with a weak D call TRBD1 (6 bases). This CDR3 has 13 residues. Germline CDR1 is SNHLY and CDR2 is FYNNEI. The CDR3 sequence is CASSESGTGHRKF. CDR3 in DNA: TGTGCCAGCAGTGAATCAGGTACGGGACACCGCAAATTC.

This rearrangement joins TRBV27 to TRBJ2-6; D might be TRBD2 (6 bases). V shed 4 bases and J shed 3 bases, with 13 bases lying between them. This CDR3 spans 16 amino acids. CDR1 and CDR2 (germline): MNHEY, SMNVEV (reference sequence). This chain's CDR3 is CASSSPPSVGANVLTF. CDR3 bases: TGTGCCAGCAGTTCGCCCCCTAGCGTTGGGGCCAACGTCCTGACTTTC.

The genes are TRBV12-3 or TRBV12-4 and TRBJ1-6, with a weak D call TRBD1 (6 bases). There are 13 residues in the CDR3. Trimming cost V 5 bases and J 10 bases, with 12 bases left between them. In DNA, the CDR3 is TGTGCCAGCAGTAAGGACAGAAAGTCACCCCTCCACTTT. This translates into CASSKDRKSPLHF.

This chain links TRBV11-2 with TRBJ2-3, with 9 bases aligning to TRBD2. The CDR3 is 18 amino acids. In germline, CDR1 is SGHAT, CDR2 FQNNGV. After removal of 1 base from V and 4 bases from J, the junction contained 12 bases not matched to a gene. CDR3 amino acids: CASSLVRASGDIPDTQYF. CDR3 in DNA: TGTGCCAGCAGCTTAGTCCGCGCTAGCGGGGATATCCCAGATACGCAGTATTTT.

The chain couples TRBV12-2 to TRBJ2-5; the D segment call TRBD2 is taken from the table without a DNA check. TRBV12-2 is termed a pseudogene. CDR3 length equals 18 residues. CDR3 bases: TGTGCAAGTCGCTTAGTAGCGTCTGTGACTAGCGGGGAAGAGACCCAGTACTTC. Protein sequence: CASRLVASVTSGEETQYF.

The rearrangement joins TRBV11-3 to TRBJ2-3, with 8 bases fitting TRBD1. Trimming cost V 4 bases and J 4 bases; bases outside gene matches: 4. This CDR3 has 14 residues. CDR1 and CDR2 from the germline V gene are SGHNT and YENEEA. CDR3 in amino acids: CASSSDRESDTQYF. The CDR3, as DNA: TGTGCCAGCAGCTCGGACAGGGAGTCAGATACGCAGTATTTT.

The chain uses TRBV21-1 and TRBJ2-1; the D call TRBD1 from the table was never checked on the DNA. TRBV21-1 counts as a pseudogene. This CDR3 is 21 amino acids long. The DNA of the CDR3 is TGTGCCAGCAGCGGAAACAACCGGGACAGAACTCTAGCTTATCCCTACAATGAGCAGTTCTTC. It is translated as CASSGNNRDRTLAYPYNEQFF.

This clone was seen a single time. The chain couples TRBV7-2 to TRBJ2-5; D perhaps matches TRBD1 (6 bases). V lost 1 base, J lost 5 bases, and 26 bases lay in between. In germline, CDR1 is SGHTA, CDR2 FQGNSA. The CDR3 has 19 amino acids. CDR3 amino acids: CASSLVHRGTGQRGETQYF. In DNA, the CDR3 is TGTGCCAGCAGCTTAGTTCACCGAGGTACCGGGCAGAGGGGGGAGACCCAGTACTTC.

The rearrangement joins TRBV4-2 to TRBJ2-1, with TRBD2 matching 9 bases. The V gene's germline CDR1 is LGHNA and CDR2 YNFKEQ. This CDR3 region has 18 residues. V lost 4 bases to trimming and J lost 8 bases; unmatched junction nucleotides: 18. The DNA for the CDR3 is TGTGCCAGCAGCCGCCGAACGGGCGGGGGGGCGACTTTGGATGAGCAGTTCTTC. As protein: CASSRRTGGGATLDEQFF.

This chain connects TRBV11-2 to TRBJ1-3; 7 positions match TRBD1. Losses at the gene ends were 4 bases for V and 6 bases for J; bases not matched to a gene: 6. In germline, CDR1 is SGHAT, CDR2 FQNNGV. The CDR3 is made up of 14 amino acids. The CDR3 protein is CASSSDREQNTIYF. As DNA, the CDR3 is TGTGCCAGCAGCTCCGACAGGGAGCAAAACACCATATATTTT.

The CDR3 region has the DNA TGTGCCAGCAGCCCACAGGGGCCGACCCAGTACTTC. Residues: CASSPQGPTQYF. The chain is built from TRBV13 and TRBJ2-5; 7 bases align to TRBD1. CDR3 size: 12 residues. Germline V gene lookup returns CDR1 PRHDT and CDR2 FYEKMQ (reference sequence). V was clipped by 5 bases and J by 7 bases; unmatched bases: 4.

The V and J genes are TRBV15 and TRBJ1-2; 9 nucleotides line up with TRBD1. The CDR3 has 14 residues. V was pared by 8 bases and J by 1 base, with 5 bases of the junction left unmatched. CDR1 is LNHNV and CDR2 is YYDKDF in the germline V gene (reference sequence). CDR3 residues: CATERGQGNYGYTF. CDR3 nucleotides: TGTGCCACCGAAAGGGGACAGGGTAACTATGGCTACACCTTC. The complete variable domain, with remaining parts taken from reference TRBV15 and TRBJ1-2, reads DAMVIQNPRYQVTQFGKPVTLSCSQTLNHNVMYWYQQKSSQAPKLLFHYYDKDFNNEADTPDNFQSRRPNTSFCFLDIRSPGLGDTAMYLCATERGQGNYGYTFGSGTRLTVV.

This chain uses TRBV30 with TRBJ1-2; D is perhaps TRBD1 (6 bases). This CDR3 is 14 amino acids long. V shed 0 bases and J shed 4 bases, with 12 bases lying between them. CDR1 and CDR2 from the germline V gene are GTSNPN and SVGIG (reference sequence). As DNA, the CDR3 is TGTGCCTGGAGTGTAGAAACAGGGACCTATGGCTACACCTTC. It codes for CAWSVETGTYGYTF. The full variable domain, with the rest looked up from reference TRBV30 and TRBJ1-2, is SQTIHQWPATLVQPVGSPLSLECTVEGTSNPNLYWYRQAAGRGLQLLFYSVGIGQISSEVPQNLSASRPQDRQFILSSKKLLLSDSGFYLCAWSVETGTYGYTFGSGTRLTVV.

The chain carries TRBV6-6 and TRBJ2-7; 8 bases match TRBD1. Germline trimming cut 5 bases from V and 0 bases from J; bases unmatched to any gene: 3. The CDR3 loop spans 14 amino acids. CDR1 is MNHNY, CDR2 SVGAGI, per germline (reference sequence). CDR3 amino acids: CASSPGQGSYEQYF. The CDR3, as DNA: TGTGCCAGCAGTCCAGGACAGGGCTCCTACGAGCAGTACTTC.

The chain links TRBV24-1 to TRBJ2-3, with TRBD1 identical over 9 bases. Germline CDR1 is KGHDR and CDR2 is SFDVKD. There are 16 residues in the CDR3. The junction had 5 bases not matched to a gene; V was cut back by 3 bases and J by 2 bases. The CDR3 DNA follows: TGTGCCACCAGTGATGGGGGACAGGGATACACAGATACGCAGTATTTT. Translating gives CATSDGGQGYTDTQYF.

The CDR3 nucleotides are TGTGCCAGTAGTGTCAGGACAGAGGGAAATTCACCCCTCCACTTT. Translation gives CASSVRTEGNSPLHF. The V gene is TRBV19, the J gene TRBJ1-6, with D maybe TRBD1 (6 bases). The germline gives CDR1 LNHDA, CDR2 SQIVND (reference sequence). The CDR3 is 15 amino acids. The V end lost 5 bases, the J end lost 7 bases, and 15 bases lay between the germline ends.

The rearrangement uses TRBV9 and TRBJ1-2, with no clear D. CDR1 and CDR2 (germline): SGDLS, YYNGEE. The length of the CDR3 is 13 residues. Trimming took 0 bases from V and 5 from J, leaving 8 bases between them. CDR3 nucleotide sequence: TGTGCCAGCAGCGTAGGTGAGGGTTATGGCTACACCTTC. It is translated as CASSVGEGYGYTF.